This T cell receptor beta chain comes out of a study of cytomegalovirus exposure and HLA in healthy donors. Germline V gene lookup returns CDR1 SGHRS and CDR2 YFSETQ. This CDR3 spans 14 amino acids. V was pared by 2 bases and J by 5 bases, with 5 bases of the junction left unmatched. The PCR was carried out with 60 Vbeta primers and 13 Jbeta primers. Sequencing used immunoSEQ multiplex PCR; TCRdb keeps in-frame clones, though not all of them. The sample lists under 250,000 clones, 85% seen once, with approximately 2.2% in the top ten. This sequence was found in a woman aged 45-65 years in good health and CMV-seronegative. Sequencing was carried out using PBMCs. The chain has TRBV5-1 and TRBJ2-7; TRBD1 agrees at 9 bases. The CDR3, as DNA: TGCGCCAGCAGCTTAGGGACAGGGATCCACGAGCAGTACTTC. It encodes CASSLGTGIHEQYF.